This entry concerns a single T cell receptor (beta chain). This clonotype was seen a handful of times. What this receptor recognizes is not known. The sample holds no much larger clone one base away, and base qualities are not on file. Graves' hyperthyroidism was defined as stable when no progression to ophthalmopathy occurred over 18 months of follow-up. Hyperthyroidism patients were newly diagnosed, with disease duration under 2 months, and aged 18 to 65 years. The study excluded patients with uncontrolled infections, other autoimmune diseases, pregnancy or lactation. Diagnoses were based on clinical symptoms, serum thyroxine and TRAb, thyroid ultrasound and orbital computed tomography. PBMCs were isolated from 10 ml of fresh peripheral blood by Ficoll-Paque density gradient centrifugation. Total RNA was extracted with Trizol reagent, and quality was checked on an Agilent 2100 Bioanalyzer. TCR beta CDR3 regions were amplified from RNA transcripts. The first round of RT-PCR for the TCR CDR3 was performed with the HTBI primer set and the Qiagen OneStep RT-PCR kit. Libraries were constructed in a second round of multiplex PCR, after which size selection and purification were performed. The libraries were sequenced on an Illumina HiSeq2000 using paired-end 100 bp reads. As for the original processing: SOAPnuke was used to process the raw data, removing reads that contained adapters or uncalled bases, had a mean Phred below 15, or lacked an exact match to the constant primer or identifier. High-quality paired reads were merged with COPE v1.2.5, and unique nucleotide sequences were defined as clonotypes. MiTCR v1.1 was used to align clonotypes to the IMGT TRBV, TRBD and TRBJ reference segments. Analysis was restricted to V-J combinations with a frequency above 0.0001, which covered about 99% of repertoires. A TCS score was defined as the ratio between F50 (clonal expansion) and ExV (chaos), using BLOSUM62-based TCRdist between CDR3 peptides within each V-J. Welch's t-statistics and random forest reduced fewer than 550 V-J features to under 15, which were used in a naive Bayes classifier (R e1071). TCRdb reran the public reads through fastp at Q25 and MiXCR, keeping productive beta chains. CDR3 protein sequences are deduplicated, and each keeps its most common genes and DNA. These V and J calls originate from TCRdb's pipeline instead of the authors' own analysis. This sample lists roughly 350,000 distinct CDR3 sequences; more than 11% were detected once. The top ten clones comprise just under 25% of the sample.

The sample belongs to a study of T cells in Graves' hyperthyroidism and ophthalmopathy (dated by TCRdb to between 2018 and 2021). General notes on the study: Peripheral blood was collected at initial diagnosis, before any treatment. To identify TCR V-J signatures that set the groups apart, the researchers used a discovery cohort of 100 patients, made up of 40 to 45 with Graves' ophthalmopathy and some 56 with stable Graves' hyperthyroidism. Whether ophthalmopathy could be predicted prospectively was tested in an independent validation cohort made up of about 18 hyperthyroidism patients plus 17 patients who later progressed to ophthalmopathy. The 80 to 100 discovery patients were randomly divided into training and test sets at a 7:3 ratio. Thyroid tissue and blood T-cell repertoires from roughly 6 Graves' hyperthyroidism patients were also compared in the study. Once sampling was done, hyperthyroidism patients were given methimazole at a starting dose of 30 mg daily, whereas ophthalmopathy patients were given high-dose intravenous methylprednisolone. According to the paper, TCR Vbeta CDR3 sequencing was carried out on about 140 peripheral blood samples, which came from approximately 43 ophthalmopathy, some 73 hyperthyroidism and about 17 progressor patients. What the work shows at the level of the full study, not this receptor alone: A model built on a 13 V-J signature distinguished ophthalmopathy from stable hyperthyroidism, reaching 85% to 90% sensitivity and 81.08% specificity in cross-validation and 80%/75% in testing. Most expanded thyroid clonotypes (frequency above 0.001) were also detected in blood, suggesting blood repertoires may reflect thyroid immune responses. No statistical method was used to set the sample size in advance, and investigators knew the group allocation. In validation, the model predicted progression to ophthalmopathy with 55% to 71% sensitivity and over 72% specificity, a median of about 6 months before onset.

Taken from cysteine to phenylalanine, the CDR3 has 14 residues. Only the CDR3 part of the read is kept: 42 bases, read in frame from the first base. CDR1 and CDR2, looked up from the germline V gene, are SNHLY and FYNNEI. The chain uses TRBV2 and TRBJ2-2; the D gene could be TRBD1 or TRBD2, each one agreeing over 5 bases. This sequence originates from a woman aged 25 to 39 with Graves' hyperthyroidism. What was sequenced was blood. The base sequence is TGTGCTCAGCGAGAGGGGATAGGGACCGGGGAGCTGTTTTTT. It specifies CAQREGIGTGELFF.